Listed here are 29 T cell receptor beta chains from one sample, sequenced in a study of identical twins. MiXCR, applied by TCRdb to the 5' RACE reads, yields one record per CDR3 protein. Of 700,000 or so distinct CDR3 sequences detected, over 8.5% appear once; the ten largest clones hold approximately 0.94%. This sample was shared with a second study, whose subject was yellow fever vaccine responses in identical twins.

The sequencing input was PBMCs. These receptors came from a young woman in good health.

The chain carries TRBV12-3 or TRBV12-4 and TRBJ1-1; unclear D gene. Trimming cost V 5 bases and J 1 base, with 8 bases left between them. The CDR3 spans 13 residues. The CDR3 DNA reads as TGTGCCAGCAGTGAGTTTCCGAACACTGAAGCTTTCTTT. This encodes CASSEFPNTEAFF.

This clonotype appeared many times. This chain uses TRBV28 with TRBJ2-3; 10 positions agree with TRBD2. The ends lost 6 bases at V and 5 bases at J; junction bases unmatched: 8. Germline CDR1 is MDHEN and CDR2 is SYDVKM. The CDR3 consists of 15 residues. The CDR3 coding sequence is TGTGCCAGCAGCTCCCCTAGCGGGGGACTAGATACGCAGTATTTT. It translates to CASSSPSGGLDTQYF.

The V call is TRBV19, the J call TRBJ1-4; D unclear. There are 14 residues in the CDR3. Germline V lookup: CDR1 LNHDA, CDR2 SQIVND (reference sequence). V was pared by 7 bases and J by 6 bases, with 15 bases between. The CDR3 is CASTSGVDYEKLFF. CDR3 DNA sequence: TGTGCCAGTACCTCCGGGGTGGACTATGAAAAACTGTTTTTT. The whole variable domain, remainder taken from reference TRBV19 and TRBJ1-4, is DGGITQSPKYLFRKEGQNVTLSCEQNLNHDAMYWYRQDPGQGLRLIYYSQIVNDFQKGDIAEGYSVSREKKESFPLTVTSAQKNPTAFYLCASTSGVDYEKLFFGSGTQLSVL.

The genes are TRBV20-1 and TRBJ1-6; TRBD1 agrees at 7 bases. Losses at the gene ends were 6 bases for V and 7 bases for J; bases not matched to a gene: 9. CDR1 and CDR2 from the germline V gene are DFQATT and SNEGSKA (reference sequence). The CDR3 covers 14 residues. The CDR3 here is CSAGAGQMNSPLHF. The CDR3 nucleotides read TGCAGTGCAGGTGCGGGACAGATGAATTCACCCCTCCACTTT.

This clonotype appeared many times. The chain combines TRBV27 with TRBJ2-2; D is uncertain. CDR1 and CDR2 from the germline V gene are MNHEY and SMNVEV (reference sequence). V was shortened by 6 bases and J by 0 bases, with 2 bases between the two germline ends. This CDR3 spans 12 amino acids. CDR3 sequence: CASRANTGELFF. In DNA, the CDR3 is TGTGCCAGCAGGGCGAACACCGGGGAGCTGTTTTTT.

There are many counts of this clonotype. The chain has TRBV4-3 and TRBJ1-2; D perhaps matches TRBD1 (5 bases). This CDR3 is 17 amino acids long. V was shortened by 1 base and J by 8 bases, with 23 bases between the two germline ends. CDR1 and CDR2 from the germline V gene are LGHNA and YSLEER. Here the CDR3 reads CASSQGGVEPSAGGYTF. Written as DNA, the CDR3 is TGCGCCAGCAGCCAAGGAGGGGTAGAGCCTTCAGCGGGAGGCTACACCTTC.

This clonotype was counted a few times. The chain carries TRBV12-3 or TRBV12-4 and TRBJ2-2, with a possible D match to TRBD2 (5 bases). Between the trimmed V and J ends, which lost 3 bases and 7 bases, there was a span of 12 bases. The CDR3 length is 14 residues. As DNA, the CDR3 is TGTGCCAGCAGTTTTTCGGGGATTGGCGGGGAGCTGTTTTTT. Its translation is CASSFSGIGGELFF.

This clonotype has a handful of counts. The chain links TRBV15 to TRBJ2-5, with 12 bases lining up with TRBD2. The CDR3 is 17 amino acids. With V trimmed by 5 bases and J by 4 bases, 11 bases remained unmatched. In germline, CDR1 is LNHNV, CDR2 YYDKDF (reference sequence). The CDR3 protein is CATSPRGLAGLRETQYF. DNA for the CDR3: TGTGCCACCAGCCCCCGAGGACTAGCGGGGCTGAGAGAGACCCAGTACTTC.

On this clonotype: Germline is not matched at one junction end, which may reflect a read error. The gene calls are TRBV3-1 and TRBJ2-1; 10 nucleotides line up with TRBD2. The CDR3 runs to 19 residues. Germline V gene sequence: CDR1 LGHDT, CDR2 YNNKEL (reference sequence). The chain's CDR3 is CTSSSPRWTSGSFYNEQFF. The CDR3 nucleotides read TGTACCAGCAGTTCCCCCCGCTGGACTAGCGGCTCTTTCTACAATGAGCAGTTCTTC.

The chain employs TRBV11-3 and TRBJ1-1; no firm D call. The CDR3 has 13 residues. Trimming took 1 base from V and 5 from J, leaving 8 bases between them. Germline CDR1 SGHNT, CDR2 YENEEA. CDR3 residues: CASSLGARTEAFF. CDR3 sequence (DNA): TGTGCCAGCAGCTTAGGGGCCCGAACTGAAGCTTTCTTT.

There are a few counts of this clonotype. The chain has TRBV5-1 and TRBJ2-1; 7 positions match TRBD1. V lost 5 bases and J lost 2; bases outside the gene matches: 1. The CDR3 loop spans 13 amino acids. Germline V gene lookup returns CDR1 SGHRS and CDR2 YFSETQ. CDR3 region: CASRGTAYNEQFF. CDR3 sequence (DNA): TGCGCCAGCAGGGGGACAGCCTACAATGAGCAGTTCTTC.

This clonotype was counted a few times. The chain recombines TRBV3-1 with TRBJ1-1; D possibly corresponds to TRBD1 (6 bases). Germline loops: CDR1 LGHDT, CDR2 YNNKEL (reference sequence). This CDR3 is 13 amino acids long. The germline V and J ends were trimmed by 2 bases and 3 bases, with 7 bases remaining between them. This CDR3 reads CASSQRTDTEAFF. The DNA for the CDR3 is TGTGCCAGCAGCCAAAGGACAGACACTGAAGCTTTCTTT.

There are a few counts of this clonotype. The chain is built from TRBV7-2 and TRBJ2-1, with 10 bases matching TRBD2. Unmatched junction bases numbered 11, after V lost 5 bases and J lost 10 bases. Germline-derived CDR1 and CDR2 are SGHTA and FQGNSA. The CDR3 sequence is 15 residues long. This chain's CDR3 is CASSITAGGRGEQFF. CDR3 nucleotide sequence: TGTGCCAGCAGCATTACAGCGGGAGGGCGGGGAGAGCAGTTCTTC.

The chain links TRBV12-5 to TRBJ2-1, with a possible D match to TRBD2 (6 bases). This CDR3 contains 16 residues. Trimming shortened V by 0 bases and J by 4 bases, and 13 bases separated the two germline ends. The germline V gene encodes CDR1 LGHNT and CDR2 FRNRAP. CDR3 region: CASGLVHGGKYNEQFF. The DNA of the CDR3 is TGTGCTAGTGGTTTGGTACATGGCGGGAAGTACAATGAGCAGTTCTTC.

This clonotype was seen a handful of times. The chain employs TRBV6-2 or TRBV6-3 and TRBJ2-7; TRBD2 matches 12 bases. There are 13 residues in the CDR3. J lost 9 bases, V lost 4 bases, and 4 bases had no gene match. Germline V CDR1 and CDR2: MNHEY, SVGEGT. In DNA, the CDR3 is TGTGCCAGCAGTTGGACTAGCGGGATTGTGCAGTACTTC. Amino acid sequence: CASSWTSGIVQYF.

J is TRBJ2-7 and V is TRBV27; D is unresolved. Trimming pared 5 bases from V and 2 bases from J, leaving 13 bases between. The germline CDR1 and CDR2 sequences are MNHEY and SMNVEV (reference sequence). There are 14 residues in the CDR3. In nucleotides, the CDR3 is TGTGCCAGCAGTAAAAATGACGTAGCCTACGAGCAGTACTTC. It is translated as CASSKNDVAYEQYF.

This clonotype was recorded a few times. V usage is TRBV3-1 and J usage is TRBJ2-7; D call uncertain. This CDR3 region has 16 residues. Germline V gene sequence: CDR1 LGHDT, CDR2 YNNKEL (reference sequence). The germline V and J ends were trimmed by 4 bases and 1 base, with 17 bases remaining between them. The CDR3 sequence: CASSRFHPPLSYEQYF. The CDR3 region has the DNA TGTGCCAGCAGCCGATTTCACCCGCCCCTTTCCTACGAGCAGTACTTC.

This clonotype was seen more than once but under ten times. V gene TRBV28 combines with J gene TRBJ2-7, with 7 bases that match TRBD2. V shed 6 bases, J shed 0 bases, and the junction held 14 bases outside the gene matches. Per germline, CDR1 MDHEN and CDR2 SYDVKM. The CDR3 runs to 17 residues. CDR3 nucleotide sequence: TGTGCCAGCAGCCACCTGGCTGGCGGGGGATTCTCCTACGAGCAGTACTTC. It yields the protein CASSHLAGGGFSYEQYF.

This clonotype was observed a few times. This chain connects TRBV5-1 to TRBJ2-7; the D is unclear. V lost 7 bases to trimming and J lost 0 bases, with 8 bases between them. Looked up from germline, CDR1 is SGHRS and CDR2 is YFSETQ. This CDR3 comprises 12 residues. The CDR3 DNA reads as TGCGCCAGCCGCCCCAACTCCTACGAGCAGTACTTC. Protein sequence: CASRPNSYEQYF. The full variable domain, completed using reference TRBV5-1 and TRBJ2-7, is KAGVTQTPRYLIKTRGQQVTLSCSPISGHRSVSWYQQTPGQGLQFLFEYFSETQRNKGNFPGRFSGRQFSNSRSEMNVSTLELGDSALYLCASRPNSYEQYFGPGTRLTVT.

The V gene is TRBV7-2, the J gene TRBJ2-3; 9 positions match TRBD2. V shed 1 base and J 0 bases; nucleotides not matched to a gene: 2. The CDR3 loop spans 16 amino acids. In germline, CDR1 is SGHTA, CDR2 FQGNSA. The CDR3 protein is CASSLGTSVSTDTQYF. The DNA for the CDR3 is TGTGCCAGCAGCTTAGGGACTAGCGTTAGCACAGATACGCAGTATTTT.

This chain joins TRBV5-5 and TRBJ2-7; D gene uncertain. This CDR3 spans 14 amino acids. The germline CDR1 and CDR2 sequences are SGHKS and YYEKEE (reference sequence). Deletions cut 1 base from V and 4 bases from J, with 12 bases between. CDR3 bases: TGTGCCAGCAGCTTGAACGTACCCAGATACGAGCAGTACTTC. The encoded protein is CASSLNVPRYEQYF.

This clonotype was picked up many times. The chain joins TRBV5-6 to TRBJ1-4; D call uncertain. The ends were cut back, 6 bases at V and 8 bases at J, with 14 bases in the middle. The CDR3 is made up of 13 amino acids. Germline CDR1 reads SGHDT; CDR2 reads YYEEEE. The DNA of the CDR3 is TGTGCCAGCAAGCTAGGGAAAGGCGAAAAACTGTTTTTT. It codes for CASKLGKGEKLFF.

This clonotype was seen a handful of times. The V call is TRBV5-1, the J call TRBJ2-1, with 13 bases matching TRBD2. With 9 bases clipped from V and 7 bases from J, the junction kept 7 bases outside the gene matches. Germline V gene lookup returns CDR1 SGHRS and CDR2 YFSETQ. CDR3 size: 14 residues. The CDR3 here is CATSGLAGTNEQFF. CDR3 DNA sequence: TGCGCCACTTCGGGACTAGCGGGGACTAATGAGCAGTTCTTC.

The chain is built from TRBV4-3 and TRBJ2-1; no clear D gene. CDR1 and CDR2 from the germline V gene are LGHNA and YSLEER. CDR3 size: 14 residues. V was clipped by 0 bases and J by 5 bases, with 8 bases between them. CDR3 coding DNA: TGCGCCAGCAGCCAAGATGGTATCCACAATGAGCAGTTCTTC. Amino acid sequence: CASSQDGIHNEQFF.

V and J are TRBV20-1 and TRBJ1-1; D gene uncertain. CDR3 length: 15 residues. Germline loops: CDR1 DFQATT, CDR2 SNEGSKA (reference sequence). Trimming left V 3 bases short and J 4 bases short, with 18 bases between. The CDR3 DNA follows: TGCAGTGCTAGTTGGGAGGGAAGGCCCTCCACTGAAGCTTTCTTT. Protein sequence: CSASWEGRPSTEAFF.

This clonotype was seen a handful of times. This sequence joins TRBV3-1 and TRBJ2-7; TRBD1 matches at 8 bases. Germline V lookup: CDR1 LGHDT, CDR2 YNNKEL (reference sequence). Trimming took 4 bases from V and 3 from J; bases not matched to a gene: 5. This CDR3 has 14 amino acids. The CDR3 nucleotides read TGTGCCAGCAGCCCACGGACAGGGATCTACGAGCAGTACTTC. It codes for CASSPRTGIYEQYF.

This clonotype was counted at least ten times. The chain couples TRBV27 to TRBJ2-7; no definite D call. This CDR3 is 14 amino acids long. The germline gives CDR1 MNHEY, CDR2 SMNVEV (reference sequence). Trimming shortened V by 3 bases and J by 7 bases, and 16 bases separated the two germline ends. The CDR3 DNA is TGTGCCAGCAGTTTGCTCCCGACCTCGTTTGAGCAGTACTTC. This encodes CASSLLPTSFEQYF.

The chain recombines TRBV7-3 with TRBJ2-1; 11 bases are shared with TRBD2. The CDR3 runs to 16 residues. The germline CDR1 and CDR2 sequences are SGHTA and FQGTGA. The ends lost 4 bases at V and 4 bases at J; junction bases unmatched: 6. The CDR3 is CASSSIAGGLYNEQFF. In DNA form, the CDR3 reads TGTGCCAGCAGCTCGATAGCGGGGGGGCTTTACAATGAGCAGTTCTTC.

This clonotype came up a few times. The V call is TRBV29-1, the J call TRBJ2-1; D gene unclear. The CDR3 length is 15 residues. V lost 1 base to trimming and J lost 0 bases, with 10 bases between them. Germline loops: CDR1 SQVTM, CDR2 ANQGSEA. The CDR3 loop is CSVEGTASSYNEQFF. The DNA of the CDR3 is TGCAGCGTTGAAGGTACAGCTAGCTCCTACAATGAGCAGTTCTTC.